This note documents a single T cell receptor (beta chain) sequence. There is no known antigen for this receptor. No base quality information exists; no much larger clone differs at one position. The library was generated by the immunoSEQ multiplex PCR assay. The multiplex PCR relied on a mix of 60 forward primers for TCR Vbeta segments and 13 reverse primers for TCR Jbeta segments. The CDR3 region of rearranged TCR beta genes was amplified from genomic DNA with a multiplex PCR assay. On the Illumina HiSeq System, the amplified TCR beta libraries were sequenced as 87-base-pair reads. The study's processing was this. A later analysis tallied 80 million to 95 million unique TCR beta chains across the 700 or so repertoires, and approximately 9.9 million of those chains were shared by two or more donors. Raw reads were error-corrected and collapsed into unique sequences by a nearest-neighbor algorithm in which closely related sequences were merged to remove PCR and sequencing errors. Alignment of CDR3 sequences to IMGT reference sequences was used to assign V, D and J gene segments. For a sequence to be retained, a match of at least six nucleotides to both a V gene segment and a J gene segment was required. A rearrangement counted as productive if the CDR3 had no stop codons and remained in frame with V and J, and every other rearrangement counted as non-productive. Following IMGT convention, CDR3 was defined as the stretch from the second conserved V-encoded cysteine up to the conserved J-encoded phenylalanine. The earlier analysis of about 590 of the donors excluded sequences that lacked an unambiguous match to a single V gene segment. An earlier analysis of a few hundred of the donors classified V segments as functional when productive rearrangements were above 56.7% and as segregating when the standard deviation between donors was above 5%. A statistical classification framework was built to diagnose cytomegalovirus status from the catalog of TCR beta chain sequences. In a later analysis, TCR nucleotide sequences were compared against IMGT/GENE-DB human TR gene sequences so that V and J genes could be assigned. In a later analysis, CDR3 sequences and most-parsimonious VDJ recombination scenarios were assigned using the TCRdist pipeline. In a later analysis, each TCR beta chain was defined by its CDR3 amino acid sequence together with its V-gene family, and reads lacking a unique V-gene family were excluded. To address suspected cross-contamination and a sequencing artifact, a later analysis removed 450 to 700 highly shared, low-generation-probability nucleotide sequences. In a later analysis, a clonal expansion index for each public chain was calculated from normalized within-repertoire ranks of inferred template counts. In a later analysis, generation probabilities were computed using a VDJ recombination model fitted to out-of-frame rearrangements, and the results were checked against IGoR. In a later analysis, TCR-TCR, TCR-HLA and TCR-CMV co-occurrence was scored with hypergeometric tests, and a repertoire-size bias correction was applied to TCR pairs. In a later analysis, false discovery rates were estimated by permuting HLA or CMV assignments 20 times. In a later analysis, co-occurring TCRs were grouped using DBSCAN, with TCRdist sequence similarity added in when clustering inside HLA-allele-positive subsets. For co-occurrence clustering, repertoires with fewer than 30,000 or more than 120,000 public chains were excluded, along with a handful of repertoires with anomalous nucleotide sharing. The table was pulled from immuneACCESS by TCRdb, which kept in-frame rearrangements only. Such tables lose some clones; where checked, under half of the loss comes from unresolved V genes, and the rest has no known cause. The V and J calls and the clone size are those of that table, but D and trimming were determined from the DNA. Present in this sample are about 200,000 clones, around 80% of which were seen just once. The ten largest account for approximately 1% of the sample.

The CDR3, cysteine through phenylalanine, is 13 amino acids long. Of all the DNA, just the CDR3 is kept, 39 bases in frame from base 1. CDR1 is given as LNHDA and CDR2 as SQIVND, both from the germline V gene (reference sequence). V loses 11 bases of germline sequence and J loses 0 bases, and the interval between the two ends is 11 bases. The cohort comprised more than 550 healthy bone marrow donors. All cohort members were sampled while nominally healthy, although unrecorded immune exposures were likely present. The donor tested CMV seronegative and was one of the 352 seronegative cohort members. A peripheral blood sample was collected from each donor, and TCR beta sequencing was performed on peripheral blood mononuclear cells. Genomic DNA extraction from the blood cell samples was performed with the Qiagen DNeasy Blood Extraction Kit. The record originates from a study of cytomegalovirus exposure and HLA in healthy donors (dated by TCRdb to about 2017). As for the study more broadly: An earlier analysis of roughly 630 of the donors reported 250 to 300 Gb of sequence data and around 120 million unique TCR beta sequences from about 200 million T cells. Roughly 300 gigabases of sequencing data and roughly 80 million unique TCR sequences made up an early release that covered approximately 620 HLA-typed donors. Alongside the repertoire data, information on donor age, sex, ethnicity and CMV serostatus was compiled. Rather than drawing on any new phenotypic data, the later analysis identified candidate immune exposures from TCR beta sequences and the way those sequences occurred across donors. Both class I and class II loci were covered by HLA typing, at four-digit resolution. Among 300 to 500 genotyped donors of the cohort, an average of roughly 230,000 unique TCR beta nucleotide sequences was sequenced per donor, of which about 20% were non-productive. To decide whether each TCR beta V gene segment behaved as functional or pseudogenic, an earlier analysis of several hundred of the donors relied on high-throughput TCR beta sequencing. Four or five DR-DQ haplotypes were handled as single units for association and clustering, since linkage in the cohort was strong. Every repertoire in the discovery cohort had been generated on one and the same sequencing platform. The number of donors typed differed by locus, with 629-630 for A, B, C, DRB1 and DQB1, over 500 for DQA1, approximately 570 for DPA1, and under 490 for DPB1. A separate validation cohort of 100 to 150 different subjects was used in addition to the roughly 640-subject first cohort. The study aimed to test whether signatures of past pathogen exposure could be identified by cataloging public T cell receptors. In a later analysis, previously published TCR beta repertoires from roughly 710 donors were re-analyzed and high-resolution HLA genotyping was added so that TCR occurrence patterns could be studied. The study profiled the T cell repertoires of 666 subjects by immunosequencing and related them to cytomegalovirus serostatus. Among the roughly 400 genotyped donors, about 83% belonged to the genetic ancestry cluster associated with self-reported Caucasian donors. High-throughput TCR immunosequencing, statistical association of individual TCRs with disease status, and machine learning were combined to predict cytomegalovirus infection status. Genome-wide SNP genotypes for about 60% of the 666 donors were used in a later genetic analysis, which treated that subset as a discovery cohort. General conclusions and limits of the study: The authors suggested that the approach could potentially be extended to other disease states and immunological phenotypes. This cohort had only TCR beta chains sequenced, and the lack of alpha or paired-chain data limited which features could be detected. A further reported finding was that TCR beta sequences accurately predicted the HLA-A and HLA-B alleles for most subjects in the first cohort. Cytomegalovirus status was reported to be diagnosed by the classifier with high specificity and sensitivity in both the original and validation cohorts. An association between a missense DCLRE1C variant and V-gene and J-gene trimming of TCR beta chains was found in a later genetic analysis and replicated in an independent cohort. The study listed approximately 160 TCR beta chains as associated with cytomegalovirus. Presence/absence analyses assumed roughly uniform sequencing depth across donors, an assumption that may not hold. CMV serostatus was the only immune exposure information available for the cohort. Correlated functional status among segregating V segments might reflect linkage disequilibrium, but an unknown experimental factor could not be ruled out. A later genetic analysis reported fewer N-insertions in productive TCRs among donors in an Asian-associated ancestry cluster than the roughly 670-donor mean. Most CMV-associated TCR beta chains appeared to be HLA-restricted in a later analysis, and the HLA associations seemed to be driven largely by CMV exposure. Because counts were too low, around 17 rarely observed V segments, including chromosome 9 orphons, were left out of the earlier analysis of 500 to 650 of the donors. Because HLA typing was missing for some donors at each locus, association tests included only the typed subset. When HLA alleles, especially DR and DQ, strongly co-occurred, attributing TCR associations to individual alleles was difficult. In an earlier analysis of 500 to 650 of the donors, most TCR beta V segments appeared in productive rearrangements about 87% or about 30% of the time, broadly matching IMGT annotations. A later analysis found that HLA-associated TCR beta chains were more clonally expanded and had lower generation probabilities than equally common non-associated chains. Because the 87-base-pair reads could not distinguish some IMGT-functional V segments, including TRBV6-2 and TRBV6-3, those segments were excluded. In a later analysis, TCR association rates were found to vary across HLA loci, with the most associated TCRs seen for DRB1 alleles and the fewest for HLA-C alleles. Most TCR sequences were observed very rarely across donors, whereas some public TCRs were present in many individuals. In a later analysis, several top co-occurrence clusters were reported to appear linked to parvovirus B19, influenza, CMV and Epstein-Barr virus. In a later analysis, some 17,000 TCR beta sequences were associated with specific HLA alleles at a false discovery rate of 0.05. The sequencing pipeline was judged likely to have produced a cluster of highly shared sequence variants as a technical artifact. In vitro tests confirmed that a few of the cytomegalovirus-associated TCR beta chains recognize cytomegalovirus antigens.

The V gene is TRBV19 and the J gene is TRBJ1-5; the D gene lacks a confident call. This receptor was obtained from a woman aged 40 to 50 in good health and CMV-seronegative. The sample taken for sequencing was PBMCs. The sequenced DNA is TGTGCCGCCGCCAGTTATAGCAATCAGCCCCAGCATTTT. Its amino acids are CAAASYSNQPQHF.